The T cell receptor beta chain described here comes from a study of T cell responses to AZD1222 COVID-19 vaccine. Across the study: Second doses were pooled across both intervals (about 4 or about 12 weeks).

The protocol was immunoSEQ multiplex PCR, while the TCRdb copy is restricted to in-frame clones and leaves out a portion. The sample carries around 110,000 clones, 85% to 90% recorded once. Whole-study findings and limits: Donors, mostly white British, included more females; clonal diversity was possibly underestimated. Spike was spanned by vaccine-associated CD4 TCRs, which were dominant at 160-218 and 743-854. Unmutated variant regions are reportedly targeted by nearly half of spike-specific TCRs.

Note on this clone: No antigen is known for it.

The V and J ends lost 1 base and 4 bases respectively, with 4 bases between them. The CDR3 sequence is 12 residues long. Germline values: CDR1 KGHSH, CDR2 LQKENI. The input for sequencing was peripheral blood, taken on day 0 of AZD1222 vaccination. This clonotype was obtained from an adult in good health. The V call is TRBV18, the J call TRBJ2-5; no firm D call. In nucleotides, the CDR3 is TGTGCCAGCTCACCACGGGCAGAGACCCAGTACTTC. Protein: CASSPRAETQYF.